The rows below give T cell receptor beta chains drawn from one sample of a study of blood T cell repertoires in COVID-19. Measured with immunoSEQ multiplex PCR; TCRdb has only the in-frame clones, and not every one. The sample lists roughly 46,000 clones, about 86% occurring once. The sample comprised PBMCs or T cells enriched from blood (not recorded which). These receptors came from a woman between 45 and 65 years old who had recovered from COVID-19. The CDR3 runs from the conserved cysteine through the conserved F or W. Fields, in order: CDR3 length, V gene, J gene, CDR3 protein.

18,TRBV27,TRBJ1-6,CASSLLGGYSSYNSPLHF
15,TRBV9,TRBJ2-2,CASSEGVLETGELFF
15,TRBV11-3,TRBJ1-1,CASSLFGTPDTEAFF
13,TRBV6-5,TRBJ2-5,CASSYSVQETQYF
18,TRBV28,TRBJ2-1,CASSVIESGTSGYNEQFF
13,TRBV29-1,TRBJ2-7,CSAVTGGFYEQYF
16,TRBV28,TRBJ2-6,CASRGQDYSGANVLTF
11,TRBV5-1,TRBJ1-1,CASSSTTEAFF
16,TRBV28,TRBJ1-2,CASSTDRTGTNYGYTF
14,TRBV6-5,TRBJ2-1,CASSRTGRYNEQFF